One T cell receptor (beta chain) is described in this entry. This clone occurred once. This clone's antigen is unknown. No base-level quality is on record; no much larger clone is a single base apart. The sample comes from a study of T cell changes during pregnancy in multiple sclerosis (dated by TCRdb to the late 2010s). Regarding the study in general: Changes in the T cell repertoire over the course of pregnancy were examined in this study in women with multiple sclerosis.

Library prep was done by the immunoSEQ multiplex PCR assay. Entries here come from immuneACCESS through TCRdb and include only in-frame sequences with V and J called. Some clones fail to appear in such tables; in the studies checked, an unresolved V gene covers under half of the shortfall, and the cause of the remainder is unknown. The sample data list some 57,000 clones, and around 89% of these were observed just once. 0.89% of the sample is held by the ten biggest clonotypes. The germline V gene gives CDR1 as LGHNA and CDR2 as YSLEER. The CDR3 runs 16 amino acids, cysteine and phenylalanine included. The kept DNA is CDR3 alone, 48 bases in frame from the first base. Trimming removed 2 bases from V and 1 base from J; the gene matches leave 6 bases unexplained.

The sample consisted of peripheral blood, taken in the first trimester of pregnancy. The TCR was taken from a female donor in good health, enrolled as a control in a pregnancy study. The rearrangement joined TRBV4-3 to TRBJ2-3; the central 7 bases match TRBD2. The nucleotide sequence is given as TGCGCCAGCAGCCAATCAAGGGGAGGGGGCACAGATACGCAGTATTTT. Its translation reads: CASSQSRGGGTDTQYF.